The entry below gives a single T cell receptor beta chain sequence along with its context. Its antigen is still unknown. The record originates from a study of cytomegalovirus exposure and HLA in healthy donors. General observations from the study: Confirmation was obtained in vitro that a few CMV-associated chains are specific for CMV antigens. Later, an analysis found that TCR clusters from the first cohort tended to co-occur in the 90 to 150 validation repertoires. It was approximately 160 TCR beta chains that were listed as cytomegalovirus-associated.

Losses at the gene ends were 2 bases for V and 0 bases for J; bases not matched to a gene: 1. CDR1 and CDR2 (germline): SQVTM, ANQGSEA. CDR3 length: 14 amino acids. The table came from immunoSEQ multiplex PCR; TCRdb's copy has only in-frame clones and leaves some out. This sample has approximately 240,000 clones; about 93% occur once, and the top ten carry roughly 1%. It was the roughly 130-subject validation cohort, separate from the approximately 620-subject first cohort, to which the donors belonged. V usage is TRBV29-1 and J usage is TRBJ2-1; 7 nucleotides match TRBD2. Sequencing was done on a sample of PBMCs. The receptor's source is a woman aged 18-29 years in good health and CMV-seronegative. CDR3 loop: CSVELADSYNEQFF. Written as DNA, the CDR3 is TGCAGCGTTGAACTAGCGGACTCCTACAATGAGCAGTTCTTC.